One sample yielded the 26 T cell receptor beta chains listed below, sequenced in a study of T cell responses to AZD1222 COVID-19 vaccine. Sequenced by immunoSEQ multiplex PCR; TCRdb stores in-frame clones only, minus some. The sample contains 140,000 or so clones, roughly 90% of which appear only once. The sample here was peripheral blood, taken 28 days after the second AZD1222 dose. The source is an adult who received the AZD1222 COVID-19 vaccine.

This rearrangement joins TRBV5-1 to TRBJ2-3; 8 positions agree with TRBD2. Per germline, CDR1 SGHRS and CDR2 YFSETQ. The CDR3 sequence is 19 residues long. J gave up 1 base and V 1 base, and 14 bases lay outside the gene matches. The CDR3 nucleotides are TGCGCCAGCAGCTTGTCAGCGGGGGCGCTTTTCACAGGCACAGATACGCAGTATTTT. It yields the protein CASSLSAGALFTGTDTQYF.

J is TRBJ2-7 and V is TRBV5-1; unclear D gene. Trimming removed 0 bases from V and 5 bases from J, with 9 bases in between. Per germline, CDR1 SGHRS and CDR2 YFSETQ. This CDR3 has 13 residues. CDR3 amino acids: CASSLVSGNEQYF. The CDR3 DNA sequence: TGCGCCAGCAGCTTGGTCTCGGGTAACGAGCAGTACTTC. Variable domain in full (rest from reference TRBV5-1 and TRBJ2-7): KAGVTQTPRYLIKTRGQQVTLSCSPISGHRSVSWYQQTPGQGLQFLFEYFSETQRNKGNFPGRFSGRQFSNSRSEMNVSTLELGDSALYLCASSLVSGNEQYFGPGTRLTVT.

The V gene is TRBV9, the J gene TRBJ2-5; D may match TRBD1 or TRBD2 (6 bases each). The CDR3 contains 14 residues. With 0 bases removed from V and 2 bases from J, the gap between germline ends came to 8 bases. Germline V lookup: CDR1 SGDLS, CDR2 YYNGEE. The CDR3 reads CASSVEGGQETQYF. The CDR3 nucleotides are TGTGCCAGCAGCGTAGAAGGGGGGCAAGAGACCCAGTACTTC. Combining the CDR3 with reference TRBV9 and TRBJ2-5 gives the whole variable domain DSGVTQTPKHLITATGQRVTLRCSPRSGDLSVYWYQQSLDQGLQFLIQYYNGEERAKGNILERFSAQQFPDLHSELNLSSLELGDSALYFCASSVEGGQETQYFGPGTRLLVL.

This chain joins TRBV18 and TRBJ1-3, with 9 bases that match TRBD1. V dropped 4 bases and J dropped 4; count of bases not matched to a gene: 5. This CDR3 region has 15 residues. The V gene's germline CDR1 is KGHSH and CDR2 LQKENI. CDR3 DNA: TGTGCCAGCTCACAGGGACAGGGAGGAGGAAACACCATATATTTT. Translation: CASSQGQGGGNTIYF.

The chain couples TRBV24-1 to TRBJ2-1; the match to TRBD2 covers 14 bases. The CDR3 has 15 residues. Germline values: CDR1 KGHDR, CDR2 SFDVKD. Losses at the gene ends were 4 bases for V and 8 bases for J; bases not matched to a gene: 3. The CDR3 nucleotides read TGTGCCACCAGTGAATCGGGACTAGCGGGAGATGAGCAGTTCTTC. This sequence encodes CATSESGLAGDEQFF.

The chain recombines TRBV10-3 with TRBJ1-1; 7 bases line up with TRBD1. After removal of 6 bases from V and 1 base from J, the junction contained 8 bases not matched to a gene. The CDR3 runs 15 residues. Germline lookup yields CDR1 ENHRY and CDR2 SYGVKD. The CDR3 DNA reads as TGTGCCATCAGGGATGACAGGGTAGGGAACACTGAAGCTTTCTTT. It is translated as CAIRDDRVGNTEAFF.

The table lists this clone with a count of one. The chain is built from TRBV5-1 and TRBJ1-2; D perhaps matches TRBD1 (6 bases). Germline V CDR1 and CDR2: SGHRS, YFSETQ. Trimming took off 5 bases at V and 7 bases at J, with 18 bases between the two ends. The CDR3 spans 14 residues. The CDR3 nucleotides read TGCGCCAGCAGTCCCGGACAGTCCACCGGTGGCTACACCTTC. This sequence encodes CASSPGQSTGGYTF.

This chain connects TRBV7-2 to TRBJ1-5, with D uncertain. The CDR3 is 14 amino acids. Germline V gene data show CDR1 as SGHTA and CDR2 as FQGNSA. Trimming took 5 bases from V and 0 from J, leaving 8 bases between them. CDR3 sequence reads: CASSPRYSNQPQHF. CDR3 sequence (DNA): TGTGCCAGCAGCCCCCGATATAGCAATCAGCCCCAGCATTTT. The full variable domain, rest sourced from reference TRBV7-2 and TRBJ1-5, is GAGVSQSPSNKVTEKGKDVELRCDPISGHTALYWYRQSLGQGLEFLIYFQGNSAPDKSGLPSDRFSAERTGGSVSTLTIQRTQQEDSAVYLCASSPRYSNQPQHFGDGTRLSIL.

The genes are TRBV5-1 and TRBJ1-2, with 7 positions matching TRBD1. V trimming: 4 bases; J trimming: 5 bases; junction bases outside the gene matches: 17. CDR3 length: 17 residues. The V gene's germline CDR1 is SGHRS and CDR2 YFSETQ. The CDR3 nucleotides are TGCGCCAGCAGCCCCGGGGCCGGGACAGCTCTGCTATATGGCTACACCTTC. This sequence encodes CASSPGAGTALLYGYTF. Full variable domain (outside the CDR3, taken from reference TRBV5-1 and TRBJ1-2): KAGVTQTPRYLIKTRGQQVTLSCSPISGHRSVSWYQQTPGQGLQFLFEYFSETQRNKGNFPGRFSGRQFSNSRSEMNVSTLELGDSALYLCASSPGAGTALLYGYTFGSGTRLTVV.

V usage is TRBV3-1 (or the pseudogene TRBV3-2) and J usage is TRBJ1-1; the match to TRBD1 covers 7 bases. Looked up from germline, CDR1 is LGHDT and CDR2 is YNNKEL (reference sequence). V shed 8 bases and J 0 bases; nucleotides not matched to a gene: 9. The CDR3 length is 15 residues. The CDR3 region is CASSRGGRMNTEAFF. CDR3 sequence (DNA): TGTGCCAGCTCTAGAGGGGGCCGAATGAACACTGAAGCTTTCTTT.

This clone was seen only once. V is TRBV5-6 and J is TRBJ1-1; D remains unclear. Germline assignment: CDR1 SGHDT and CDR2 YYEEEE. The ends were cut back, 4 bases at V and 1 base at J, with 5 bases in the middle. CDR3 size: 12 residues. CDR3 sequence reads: CASSRRNTEAFF. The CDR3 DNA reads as TGTGCCAGCAGCCGGCGGAACACTGAAGCTTTCTTT. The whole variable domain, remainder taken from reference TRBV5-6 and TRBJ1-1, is DAGVTQSPTHLIKTRGQQVTLRCSPKSGHDTVSWYQQALGQGPQFIFQYYEEEERQRGNFPDRFSGHQFPNYSSELNVNALLLGDSALYLCASSRRNTEAFFGQGTRLTVV.

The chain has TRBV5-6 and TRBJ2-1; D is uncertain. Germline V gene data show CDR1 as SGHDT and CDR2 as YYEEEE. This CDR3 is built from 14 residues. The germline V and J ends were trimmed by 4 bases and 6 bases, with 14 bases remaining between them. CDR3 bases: TGTGCCAGCAGCCCCTACCTCGGCGCCAATGAGCAGTTCTTC. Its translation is CASSPYLGANEQFF.

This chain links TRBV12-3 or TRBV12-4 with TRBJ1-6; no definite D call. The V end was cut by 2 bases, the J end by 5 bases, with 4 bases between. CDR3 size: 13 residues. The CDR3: CASSLRDNSPLHF. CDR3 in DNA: TGTGCCAGCAGTTTAAGGGATAATTCACCCCTCCACTTT.

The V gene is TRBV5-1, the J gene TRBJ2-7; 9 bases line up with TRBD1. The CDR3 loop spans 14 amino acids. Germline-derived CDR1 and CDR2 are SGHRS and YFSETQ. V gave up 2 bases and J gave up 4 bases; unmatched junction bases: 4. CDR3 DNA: TGCGCCAGCAGCTTCCGGGACAGGGTATACGAGCAGTACTTC. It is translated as CASSFRDRVYEQYF.

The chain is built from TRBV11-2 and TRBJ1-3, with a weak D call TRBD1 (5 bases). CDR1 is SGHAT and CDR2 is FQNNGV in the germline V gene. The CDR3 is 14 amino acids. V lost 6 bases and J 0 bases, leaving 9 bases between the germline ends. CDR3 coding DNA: TGTGCCAGCAGTAGGGGCCTCTCTGGAAACACCATATATTTT. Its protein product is CASSRGLSGNTIYF.

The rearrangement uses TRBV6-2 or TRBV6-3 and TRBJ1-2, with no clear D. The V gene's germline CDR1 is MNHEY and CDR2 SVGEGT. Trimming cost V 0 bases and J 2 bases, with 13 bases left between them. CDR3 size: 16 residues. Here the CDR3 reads CASSYSPAPGNYGYTF. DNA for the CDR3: TGTGCCAGCAGTTACTCACCGGCCCCAGGCAACTATGGCTACACCTTC.

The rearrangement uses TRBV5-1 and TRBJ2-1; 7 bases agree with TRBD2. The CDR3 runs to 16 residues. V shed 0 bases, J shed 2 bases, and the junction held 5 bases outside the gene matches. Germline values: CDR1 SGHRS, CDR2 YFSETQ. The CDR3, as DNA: TGCGCCAGCAGCTTGGTCCCTAGCGGCACCTACAATGAGCAGTTCTTC. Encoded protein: CASSLVPSGTYNEQFF.

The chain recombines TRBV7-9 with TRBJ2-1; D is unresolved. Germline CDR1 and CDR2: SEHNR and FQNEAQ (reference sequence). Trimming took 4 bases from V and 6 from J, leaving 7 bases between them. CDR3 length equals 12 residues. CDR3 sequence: CASSSTTNEQFF. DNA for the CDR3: TGTGCCAGCAGCTCAACTACCAATGAGCAGTTCTTC. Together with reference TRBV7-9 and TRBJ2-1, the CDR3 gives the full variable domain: DTGVSQNPRHKITKRGQNVTFRCDPISEHNRLYWYRQTLGQGPEFLTYFQNEAQLEKSRLLSDRFSAERPKGSFSTLEIQRTEQGDSAMYLCASSSTTNEQFFGPGTRLTVL.

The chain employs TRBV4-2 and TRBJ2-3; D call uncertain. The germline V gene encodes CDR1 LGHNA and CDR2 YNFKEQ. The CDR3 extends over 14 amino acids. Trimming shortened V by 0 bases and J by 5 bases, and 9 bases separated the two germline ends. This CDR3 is CASSQDGLGDTQYF. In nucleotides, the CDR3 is TGTGCCAGCAGCCAAGACGGGCTGGGAGATACGCAGTATTTT.

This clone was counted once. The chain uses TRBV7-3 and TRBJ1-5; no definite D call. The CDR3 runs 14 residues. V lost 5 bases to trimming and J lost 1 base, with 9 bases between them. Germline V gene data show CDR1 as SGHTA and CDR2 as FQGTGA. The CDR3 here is CASSNGLSNQPQHF. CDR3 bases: TGTGCCAGCAGCAACGGACTGAGCAATCAGCCCCAGCATTTT.

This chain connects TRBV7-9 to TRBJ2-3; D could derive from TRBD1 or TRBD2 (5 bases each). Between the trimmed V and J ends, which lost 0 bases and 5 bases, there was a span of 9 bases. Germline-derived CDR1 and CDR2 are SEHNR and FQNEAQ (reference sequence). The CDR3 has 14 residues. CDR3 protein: CASSLAGVGDTQYF. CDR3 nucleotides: TGTGCCAGCAGCTTAGCGGGGGTGGGAGATACGCAGTATTTT.

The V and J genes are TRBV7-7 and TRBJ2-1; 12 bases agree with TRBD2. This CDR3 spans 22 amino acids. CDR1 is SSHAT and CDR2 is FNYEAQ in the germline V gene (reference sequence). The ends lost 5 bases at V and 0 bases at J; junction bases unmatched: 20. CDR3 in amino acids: CASSTTFPSLAGGLSSYNEQFF. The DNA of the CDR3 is TGTGCCAGCAGCACCACCTTTCCTAGCCTAGCGGGGGGGCTTAGCTCCTACAATGAGCAGTTCTTC.

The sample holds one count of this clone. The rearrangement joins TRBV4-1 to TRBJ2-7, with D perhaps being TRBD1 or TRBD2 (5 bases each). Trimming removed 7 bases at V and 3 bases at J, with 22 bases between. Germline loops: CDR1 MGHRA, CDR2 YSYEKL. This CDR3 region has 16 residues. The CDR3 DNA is TGCGCCAGCACCCCTACCTCGGGGCGGACCCACTACGAGCAGTACTTC. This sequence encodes CASTPTSGRTHYEQYF.

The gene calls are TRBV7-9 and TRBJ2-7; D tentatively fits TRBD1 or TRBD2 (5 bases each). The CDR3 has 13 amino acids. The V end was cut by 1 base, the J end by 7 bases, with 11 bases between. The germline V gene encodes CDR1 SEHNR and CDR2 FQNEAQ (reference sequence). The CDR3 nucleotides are TGTGCCAGCAGCTTAGGGGACGGAGCAGAGCAGTACTTC. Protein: CASSLGDGAEQYF.

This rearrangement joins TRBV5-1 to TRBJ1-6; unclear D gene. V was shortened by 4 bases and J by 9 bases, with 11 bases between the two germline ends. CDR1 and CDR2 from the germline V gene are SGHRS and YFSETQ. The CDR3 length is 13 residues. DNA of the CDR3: TGCGCCAGCAGCACGCGATTTAGTTCACCCCTCCACTTT. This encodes CASSTRFSSPLHF.

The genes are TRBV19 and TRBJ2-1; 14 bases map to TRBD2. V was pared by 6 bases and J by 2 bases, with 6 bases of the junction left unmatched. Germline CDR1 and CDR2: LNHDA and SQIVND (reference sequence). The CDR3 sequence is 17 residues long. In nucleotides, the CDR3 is TGTGCCAGTAGAGGGACTAGCGGGGGCGAGGCCTACAATGAGCAGTTCTTC. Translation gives CASRGTSGGEAYNEQFF.